The rows below give T cell receptor beta chains drawn from one sample of a study of T cell clonotyping in hematopoietic cell transplantation. Profiled with immunoSEQ multiplex PCR; TCRdb holds only in-frame clones, not every one. The data contain tens of thousands of clones, more than 85% of them singletons. Here the sequenced sample was PBMCs, taken 100 days after allogeneic stem cell transplant. These receptors were taken from a female patient aged 50-59 years who had an allogeneic stem cell transplant from a related donor, so the T cells may come from the graft donor. Some clones in this sample may be carry-over from other donors' samples. The CDR3 runs from the conserved cysteine through the conserved F or W. D genes are given only for firm matches. Clone size, where shown, is once, few, many, or a class for clones that have expanded.

CASFPGGRADTQYF	TGTGCCAGCTTTCCGGGTGGCCGCGCAGATACGCAGTATTTT	TRBV27	TRBJ2-3	few	NA
CASDRGSNQPQHF	TGTGCCAGCGACAGGGGTAGCAATCAGCCCCAGCATTTT	TRBV2	TRBJ1-5	NA	TRBD1
CASSPAWGGGGNEQFF	TGCGCCAGCAGCCCAGCCTGGGGAGGCGGGGGGAATGAGCAGTTCTTC	TRBV4-3	TRBJ2-1	NA	TRBD2
CASSQDSGQGIYGYTF	TGTGCCAGCAGCCAAGATTCGGGACAGGGAATCTATGGCTACACCTTC	TRBV14	TRBJ1-2	NA	TRBD1
CASSGGQGASWELFF	TGTGCCAGCAGCGGCGGACAGGGGGCATCGTGGGAGCTGTTTTTT	TRBV9	TRBJ2-2	NA	TRBD1
CAWNSGTVNTGELFF	TGTGCCTGGAACTCCGGGACAGTGAACACCGGGGAGCTGTTTTTT	TRBV30	TRBJ2-2	NA	TRBD1
CASSAQSKNIQYF	TGTGCCAGCAGTGCACAGTCAAAAAACATTCAGTACTTC	TRBV2	TRBJ2-4	NA	NA
CASSLPRRPLHF	TGTGCCAGCAGTTTACCCAGGCGACCCCTCCACTTT	TRBV28	TRBJ1-6	NA	NA
CASSLLAGAERYF	TGTGCCAGCAGCCTACTAGCGGGGGCAGAACGGTATTTT	TRBV2	TRBJ2-3	few	TRBD2
CASSLGSVGRRGYTF	TGTGCCAGCAGCTTAGGGTCCGTCGGGAGGCGCGGCTACACCTTC	TRBV7-9	TRBJ1-2	NA	NA
CASSRHTSGPYNEQFF	TGCGCCAGCAGCCGCCATACTAGCGGCCCCTACAATGAGCAGTTCTTC	TRBV4-3	TRBJ2-1	NA	TRBD2
CASSEDSLGYGYTF	TGTGCCAGCAGTGAAGACAGCCTAGGGTATGGCTACACCTTC	TRBV6-1	TRBJ1-2	NA	NA
CASSLASGGHLRDGYTF	TGCGCCAGCAGCTTGGCCTCGGGGGGACACCTAAGGGATGGCTACACCTTC	TRBV5-1	TRBJ1-2	NA	NA
CASSPPTDSWTQYF	TGTGCCAGCAGCCCCCCGACAGACTCATGGACCCAGTACTTC	TRBV5-6	TRBJ2-5	NA	NA
CASSLKTAYSNQPQHF	TGTGCCAGCAGCTTGAAGACAGCCTATAGCAATCAGCCCCAGCATTTT	TRBV5-6	TRBJ1-5	NA	NA
CASSLARAYEQYF	TGTGCCAGCAGTTTAGCCAGGGCCTACGAGCAGTACTTC	TRBV27	TRBJ2-7	NA	NA
CASSVGGYEQYF	TGTGCCAGCAGCGTTGGGGGGTACGAGCAGTACTTC	TRBV9	TRBJ2-7	NA	NA
CASGFPLHF	TGTGCTAGTGGTTTCCCCCTCCACTTT	TRBV12-5	TRBJ1-6	NA	NA
CASITETETNYGYTF	TGCGCCAGCATTACCGAAACAGAAACTAACTATGGCTACACCTTC	TRBV23-1	TRBJ1-2	NA	NA
CASSLVGYEQYF	TGTGCCAGCAGCTTAGTTGGCTACGAGCAGTACTTC	TRBV7-6	TRBJ2-7	NA	NA
CASGKTGPQETQYF	TGTGCCAGCGGGAAGACAGGGCCGCAAGAGACCCAGTACTTC	TRBV2	TRBJ2-5	once	TRBD1
CASSQEWQYYNSPLHF	TGTGCCAGCAGCCAAGAATGGCAGTACTATAATTCACCCCTCCACTTT	TRBV4-2	TRBJ1-6	once	NA
CASRVGSGYTF	TGTGCCAGCAGGGTAGGGTCTGGCTACACCTTC	TRBV11-3	TRBJ1-2	NA	NA
CASSITRLAGEQYF	TGTGCCAGTAGTATAACCCGACTAGCCGGCGAGCAGTACTTC	TRBV19	TRBJ2-7	NA	TRBD2
CASSALGSNTEAFF	TGTGCCAGTAGTGCGTTGGGGTCGAACACTGAAGCTTTCTTT	TRBV19	TRBJ1-1	NA	NA
CASSLRRGIPGELFF	TGTGCCAGCAGCTTGCGCAGGGGTATCCCCGGGGAGCTGTTTTTT	TRBV5-5	TRBJ2-2	NA	NA
CASSLGTGALEKLFF	TGTGCCAGCAGCTTAGGGACAGGGGCTTTGGAAAAACTGTTTTTT	TRBV7-6	TRBJ1-4	NA	TRBD1
CASSIDFPAYSNSPLHF	TGTGCCAGTAGTATAGATTTTCCAGCTTATTCCAATTCACCCCTCCACTTT	TRBV19	TRBJ1-6	NA	NA
CASSFYGTGGIKPQHF	TGTGCCAGCAGCTTTTACGGTACGGGAGGGATCAAACCCCAGCATTTT	TRBV5-6	TRBJ1-5	NA	NA
CASSPRAVQGKNIQYF	TGTGCCAGCAGTCCTAGAGCAGTCCAGGGCAAAAACATTCAGTACTTC	TRBV25-1	TRBJ2-4	NA	NA
CATSRDQGAADTQYF	TGTGCCACCAGCAGAGACCAGGGGGCCGCAGATACGCAGTATTTT	TRBV15	TRBJ2-3	NA	TRBD1
CASSQARGPDYEQYF	TGCGCCAGCAGCCAGGCGAGGGGACCCGATTACGAGCAGTACTTC	TRBV4-1	TRBJ2-7	NA	NA
CASSNSGKSQPQHF	TGTGCCAGCAGCAATTCAGGGAAGAGTCAGCCCCAGCATTTT	TRBV7-2	TRBJ1-5	NA	NA
CASTPGAGGRETQYF	TGCGCCAGCACCCCAGGGGCGGGGGGGCGCGAGACCCAGTACTTC	TRBV5-1	TRBJ2-5	NA	TRBD2
CASSQLRTGYGYTF	TGTGCCAGTAGCCAACTTAGGACAGGGTATGGCTACACCTTC	TRBV19	TRBJ1-2	NA	TRBD1
CASRLRTAVKTFF	TGTGCCAGCCGGCTAAGGACGGCTGTTAAAACTTTCTTT	TRBV28	TRBJ1-1	NA	NA
CASSPNIANTEAFF	TGTGCCAGCTCACCGAACATAGCGAACACTGAAGCTTTCTTT	TRBV18	TRBJ1-1	NA	NA
CASSPTRILNEKLFF	TGTGCCAGTAGTCCCACCAGGATCTTGAATGAAAAACTGTTTTTT	TRBV19	TRBJ1-4	NA	NA
CAWSEGGRNYGYTF	TGTGCCTGGAGTGAGGGCGGTAGGAACTATGGCTACACCTTC	TRBV30	TRBJ1-2	NA	NA
CASSVSGGGYEQYF	TGTGCCAGCAGCGTTTCAGGGGGCGGGTACGAGCAGTACTTC	TRBV9	TRBJ2-7	once	TRBD1
CAWSRQVGGELFF	TGTGCCTGGAGTAGGCAGGTGGGGGGGGAGCTGTTTTTT	TRBV30	TRBJ2-2	NA	NA
CAISDLRGEDTEAFF	TGTGCCATCAGTGATTTGAGAGGGGAGGACACTGAAGCTTTCTTT	TRBV10-3	TRBJ1-1	NA	NA
CASSLGGTVSYGYTF	TGTGCCAGCAGCTTAGGTGGGACAGTTTCGTATGGCTACACCTTC	TRBV7-2	TRBJ1-2	NA	TRBD1
CSAAGGSGNTEAFF	TGCAGCGCAGCAGGGGGAAGCGGGAACACTGAAGCTTTCTTT	TRBV29-1	TRBJ1-1	NA	TRBD1
CASSQRDGRAYEQYF	TGCGCCAGCAGCCAGAGAGACGGGAGAGCCTACGAGCAGTACTTC	TRBV4-1	TRBJ2-7	NA	NA
CASSPRQGDYGYTF	TGTGCCAGCAGTCCTCGACAGGGGGACTATGGCTACACCTTC	TRBV27	TRBJ1-2	NA	TRBD1
CAWSVPGYSNQPQHF	TGTGCCTGGAGTGTACCGGGTTATAGCAATCAGCCCCAGCATTTT	TRBV30	TRBJ1-5	NA	NA
CASSFPGRQETQYF	TGTGCCAGCAGCTTTCCGGGCAGACAAGAGACCCAGTACTTC	TRBV5-6	TRBJ2-5	NA	NA
CATSRDPSPSYEQYF	TGTGCCACCAGCAGAGATCCCAGCCCCTCATACGAGCAGTACTTC	TRBV15	TRBJ2-7	NA	NA
CASSPRGGSEQYF	TGTGCCAGCAGCCCCCGAGGGGGGAGCGAGCAGTACTTC	TRBV11-2	TRBJ2-7	NA	NA
CASSQSYGYTF	TGTGCCAGCAGCCAAAGCTATGGCTACACCTTC	TRBV4-2	TRBJ1-2	NA	NA
CASSLREDTQYF	TGTGCCAGCTCACTAAGGGAGGATACGCAGTATTTT	TRBV18	TRBJ2-3	NA	NA
CASSFMNTEAFF	TGTGCCAGCAGCTTTATGAACACTGAAGCTTTCTTT	TRBV7-9	TRBJ1-1	NA	NA
CASSEERTSQETQYF	TGCGCCAGCAGCGAGGAGCGGACTAGTCAAGAGACCCAGTACTTC	TRBV5-1	TRBJ2-5	NA	TRBD2
CASSWEVAGSPLHF	TGCGCCAGCAGTTGGGAGGTAGCTGGTTCACCCCTCCACTTT	TRBV5-1	TRBJ1-6	NA	NA
CASSLAGGTYNEQFF	TGTGCCAGCAGCTTAGCGGGGGGGACCTACAATGAGCAGTTCTTC	TRBV5-4	TRBJ2-1	NA	TRBD2
CASSRALAILSREQYF	TGTGCCAGCAGCCGCGCCCTAGCGATTTTGTCTCGCGAGCAGTACTTC	TRBV7-2	TRBJ2-7	NA	NA
CASSLDRGNTEAFF	TGCGCCAGCAGCTTGGATCGAGGGAACACTGAAGCTTTCTTT	TRBV5-1	TRBJ1-1	NA	NA
CAWWELRAGEQYF	TGTGCCTGGTGGGAACTCAGGGCCGGGGAGCAGTACTTC	TRBV30	TRBJ2-7	NA	NA